The clone carrying this T cell receptor (beta chain) occurred many times. TCRdb re-analysed the 5' RACE reads in MiXCR, keeping a single row per CDR3 protein. The sample carries 150,000 to 200,000 distinct CDR3 sequences, about an eighth recorded once. These data belong to a study of CD8 T cells in ankylosing spondylitis. Germline values: CDR1 DFQATT, CDR2 SNEGSKA (reference sequence). V was cut by 6 bases and J by 1 base, with 12 bases left in between. The CDR3 is 13 residues long. This clonotype was obtained from a female donor with ankylosing spondylitis or in good health (not recorded which). Sequencing was performed on blood, either unsorted or a sorted T cell fraction (not recorded which). The chain recombines TRBV20-1 with TRBJ1-1, with a weak D call TRBD1 (6 bases). This CDR3 reads CSASRGQNTEAFF. In DNA form, the CDR3 reads TGCAGTGCCTCCAGGGGACAGAACACTGAAGCTTTCTTT.